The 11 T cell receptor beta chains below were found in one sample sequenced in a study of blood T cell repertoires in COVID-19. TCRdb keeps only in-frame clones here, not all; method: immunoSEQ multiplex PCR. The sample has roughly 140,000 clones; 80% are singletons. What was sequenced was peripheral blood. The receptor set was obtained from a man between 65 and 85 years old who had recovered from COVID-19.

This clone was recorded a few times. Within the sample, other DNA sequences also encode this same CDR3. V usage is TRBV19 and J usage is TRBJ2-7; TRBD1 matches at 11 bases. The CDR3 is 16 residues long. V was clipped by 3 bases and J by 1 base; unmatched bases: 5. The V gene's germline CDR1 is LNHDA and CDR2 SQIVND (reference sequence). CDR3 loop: CASSISGTGGSYEQYF. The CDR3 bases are TGTGCCAGTAGTATTTCCGGGACAGGGGGGTCCTACGAGCAGTACTTC.

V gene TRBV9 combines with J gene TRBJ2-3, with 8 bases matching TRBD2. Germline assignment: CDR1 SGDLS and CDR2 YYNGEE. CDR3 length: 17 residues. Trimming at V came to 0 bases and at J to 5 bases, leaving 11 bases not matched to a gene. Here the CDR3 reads CASSVGGAAGARDTQYF. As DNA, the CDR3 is TGTGCCAGCAGCGTAGGGGGGGCAGCGGGAGCTAGAGATACGCAGTATTTT.

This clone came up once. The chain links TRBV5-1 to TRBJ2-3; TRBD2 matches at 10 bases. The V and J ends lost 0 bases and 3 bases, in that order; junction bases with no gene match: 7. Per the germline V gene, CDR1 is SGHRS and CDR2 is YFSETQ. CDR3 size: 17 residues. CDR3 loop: CASSLELAGRGTDTQYF. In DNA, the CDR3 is TGCGCCAGCAGCTTGGAACTAGCGGGGCGGGGGACAGATACGCAGTATTTT.

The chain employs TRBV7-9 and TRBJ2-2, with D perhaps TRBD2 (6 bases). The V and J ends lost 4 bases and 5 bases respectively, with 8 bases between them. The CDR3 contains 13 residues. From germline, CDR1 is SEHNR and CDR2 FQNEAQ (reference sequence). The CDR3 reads CASSWGTTGELFF. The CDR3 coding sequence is TGTGCCAGCAGCTGGGGGACTACCGGGGAGCTGTTTTTT.

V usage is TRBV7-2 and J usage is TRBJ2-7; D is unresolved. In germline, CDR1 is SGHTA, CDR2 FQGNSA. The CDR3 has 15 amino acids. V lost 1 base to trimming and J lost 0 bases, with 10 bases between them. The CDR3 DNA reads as TGTGCCAGCAGCTTAGATCGTAGGAGCTCCTACGAGCAGTACTTC. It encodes CASSLDRRSSYEQYF.

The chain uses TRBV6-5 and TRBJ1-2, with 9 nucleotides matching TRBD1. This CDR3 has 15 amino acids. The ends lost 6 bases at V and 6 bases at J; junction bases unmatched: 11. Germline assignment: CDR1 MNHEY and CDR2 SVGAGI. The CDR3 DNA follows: TGTGCCAGCAGGGGATCGGGACAGGGTTGGAATGGCTACACCTTC. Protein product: CASRGSGQGWNGYTF.

The CDR3 DNA reads TGTGCCAGCAGTTACGTGCCGACAGAGGCCCCTTTCTTT. Translation gives CASSYVPTEAPFF. The chain recombines TRBV6-2 or TRBV6-3 with TRBJ1-1; possibly TRBD1 for D (5 bases). Trimming shortened V by 2 bases and J by 12 bases, and 16 bases separated the two germline ends. The CDR3 totals 13 residues. Germline loops: CDR1 MNHEY, CDR2 SVGEGT.

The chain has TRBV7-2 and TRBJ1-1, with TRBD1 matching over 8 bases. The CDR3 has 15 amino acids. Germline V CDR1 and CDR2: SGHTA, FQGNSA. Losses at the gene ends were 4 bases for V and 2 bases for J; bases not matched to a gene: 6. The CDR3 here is CASSSHTGGNTEAFF. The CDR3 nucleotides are TGTGCCAGCAGCTCGCATACAGGGGGAAACACTGAAGCTTTCTTT.

Written as DNA, the CDR3 is TGTGCCAGCAGCCCGGACAGGTACCAAGAGACCCAGTACTTC. Amino acid sequence: CASSPDRYQETQYF. The chain uses TRBV3-1 (or the pseudogene TRBV3-2) and TRBJ2-5; TRBD1 aligns across 7 bases. From germline, CDR1 is LGHDT and CDR2 YNNKEL (reference sequence). After removal of 4 bases from V and 0 bases from J, the junction contained 2 bases not matched to a gene. The CDR3 is 14 amino acids.

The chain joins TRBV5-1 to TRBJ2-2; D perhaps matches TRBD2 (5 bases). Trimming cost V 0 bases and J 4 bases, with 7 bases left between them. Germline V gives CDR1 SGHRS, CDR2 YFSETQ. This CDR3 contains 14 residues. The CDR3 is CASSLGGLTGELFF. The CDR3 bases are TGCGCCAGCAGCTTGGGAGGGCTCACCGGGGAGCTGTTTTTT.

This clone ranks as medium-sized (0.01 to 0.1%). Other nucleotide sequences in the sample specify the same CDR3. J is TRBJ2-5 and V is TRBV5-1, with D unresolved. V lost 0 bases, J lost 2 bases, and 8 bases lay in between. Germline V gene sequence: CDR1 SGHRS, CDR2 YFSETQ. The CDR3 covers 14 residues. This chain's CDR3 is CASSLVASQETQYF. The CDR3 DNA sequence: TGCGCCAGCAGCTTGGTTGCGTCACAAGAGACCCAGTACTTC.